This T cell receptor (beta chain) was observed in a study of CD8+ T cells in alopecia areata. V was trimmed by 2 bases and J by 6 bases, leaving 7 bases between them. CDR1 and CDR2 (germline): KGHSH, LQKENI. There are 13 residues in the CDR3. Treatment reported: oral pan-JAK inhibitor, 5-10 mg twice daily. Once RNA had been extracted, it was reverse transcribed into cDNA to act as the sequencing template. Some clones are missing from TCRdb's copy, which holds only in-frame ones; the method was immunoSEQ multiplex PCR. This repertoire shows under 200,000 clones, about three fifths found once; its top ten account for 0.7% to 1%.

Material: CD4+ T cells sorted from blood, obtained at week 4, from a patient treated with tofacitinib. The receptor comes from a human donor with alopecia areata. V gene TRBV18 combines with J gene TRBJ2-2; no definite D call. CDR3 in DNA: TGTGCCAGCTCACCAAACTCCGCCGGGGAGCTGTTTTTT. Its translation is CASSPNSAGELFF. The entire variable domain, with the rest obtained from reference TRBV18 and TRBJ2-2, is as follows: NAGVMQNPRHLVRRRGQEARLRCSPMKGHSHVYWYRQLPEEGLKFMVYLQKENIIDESGMPKERFSAEFPKEGPSILRIQQVVRGDSAAYFCASSPNSAGELFFGEGSRLTVL.